These T cell receptor beta chains were read from a single sample in a study of cytomegalovirus exposure and HLA in healthy donors. Clones were sequenced by immunoSEQ multiplex PCR, and TCRdb holds only the in-frame ones, with some missing. The sample has 80,000 to 100,000 clones, roughly two thirds seen once. The sample was PBMCs. The receptors come from a female donor in good health and CMV-seronegative. The CDR3 runs from the conserved cysteine through the conserved F or W. D genes are given only for firm matches. Some rows mark clone size as missing; the rest say once, few, many or name a class of expanded clone.

clone_size	v_call	cdr3_length	d_call	j_call	cdr3_nt	cdr3_aa
few	TRBV4-3	15	TRBD2	TRBJ2-7	TGCGCCAGCAGCCAAGAGGGGGAGGGTACCTACGAGCAGTACTTC	CASSQEGEGTYEQYF
-	TRBV18	18	TRBD2	TRBJ2-1	TGTGCCAGCTCACCACAGGATAGCGGGAGACTAGGGATGGGTGAGCAGTTCTTC	CASSPQDSGRLGMGEQFF
-	TRBV15	13	-	TRBJ1-5	TGTGCCACCAGCCGCGGGAGCAATCAGCCCCAGCATTTT	CATSRGSNQPQHF
-	TRBV27	14	-	TRBJ2-3	TGTGCCAGCAGTTGGAGGCGGGGACTTGATACGCAGTATTTT	CASSWRRGLDTQYF
-	TRBV4-1	17	-	TRBJ2-4	TGCGCCAGCAGCCAAGATCGAGACGGGAAGCCCGTAGACATTCAGTACTTC	CASSQDRDGKPVDIQYF
few	TRBV5-1	14	-	TRBJ1-1	TGCGCCAGCAGACCCCGGGACAAGAACACTGAAGCTTTCTTT	CASRPRDKNTEAFF
-	TRBV10-1	13	-	TRBJ2-2	TGCGCCACCCGACTAGGGAACACCGGGGAGCTGTTTTTT	CATRLGNTGELFF
-	TRBV27	15	TRBD1	TRBJ1-5	TGTGCCAGCAGTTCGACAACAGGGGCTGGACAGCCCCAGCATTTT	CASSSTTGAGQPQHF
-	TRBV6-1	14	-	TRBJ2-7	TGTGCCAGCAGCGTGGAGGAGGGCGCCTACGAGCAGTACTTC	CASSVEEGAYEQYF
-	TRBV15	16	TRBD2	TRBJ2-1	TGTGCCACCAGTGTAGCGGGAGGGCCTGGGGACAATGAGCAGTTCTTC	CATSVAGGPGDNEQFF
once	TRBV19	13	TRBD1	TRBJ1-5	TGTGCCAGCACTCGACAGGGAGGTCAGCCCCAGCATTTT	CASTRQGGQPQHF
-	TRBV6-6	15	-	TRBJ2-1	TGTGCCAGCAGCTTGGAGCGGCTAGCGCCGAATGAGCAGTTCTTC	CASSLERLAPNEQFF
-	TRBV29-1	14	-	TRBJ1-1	TGCAGCGTTACTGGGGCGCGGATGAACACTGAAGCTTTCTTT	CSVTGARMNTEAFF
-	TRBV16	15	-	TRBJ1-1	TGTGCCAGCAGCCAATCGAGGCGCGGGAACACTGAAGCTTTCTTT	CASSQSRRGNTEAFF
-	TRBV7-2	14	-	TRBJ2-1	TGTGCCAGCAGCTTTGGCAGGGACTACAATGAGCAGTTCTTC	CASSFGRDYNEQFF
-	TRBV6-6	14	-	TRBJ1-2	TGTGCCAGCAGTACACAGGAGACTAACTATGGCTACACCTTC	CASSTQETNYGYTF
-	TRBV27	14	TRBD2	TRBJ2-7	TGTGCCAGCAGTGACATTAGCGGGAGAGGCGAGCAGTACTTC	CASSDISGRGEQYF
-	TRBV9	14	-	TRBJ1-3	TGTGCCAGCAGCGTAGCGTCCTCTGGAAACACCATATATTTT	CASSVASSGNTIYF
-	TRBV5-1	18	TRBD1	TRBJ2-7	TGCGCCAGCACCGGAGCTGGAACAGACAGGGGGGATTCCTACGAGCAGTACTTC	CASTGAGTDRGDSYEQYF
-	TRBV30	12	-	TRBJ2-7	TGTGCCTGGAAACAGAGCTCCTACGAGCAGTACTTC	CAWKQSSYEQYF
once	TRBV19	17	TRBD1	TRBJ1-5	TGTGCCAGTAGTATAGATCCTGACAGGGAACTCAATCAGCCCCAGCATTTT	CASSIDPDRELNQPQHF
few	TRBV23-1	19	TRBD1	TRBJ1-1	TGCGCCAGCAGTCAAACCCCTGTGGGGAGACAGGGTAGGAACACTGAAGCTTTCTTT	CASSQTPVGRQGRNTEAFF
-	TRBV14	16	-	TRBJ1-1	TGTGCCAGCAGCCAAGGGGCATGGCTTGACGGCACTGAAGCTTTCTTT	CASSQGAWLDGTEAFF
once	TRBV30	18	TRBD1	TRBJ1-4	TGTGCCTCGAGTGTACTTTGGGACAGGCTACCAACTAATGAAAAACTGTTTTTT	CASSVLWDRLPTNEKLFF
-	TRBV5-1	15	TRBD2	TRBJ2-3	TGCGCCAGCAGCTTGAAAGCGGGGGGGCCAGATACGCAGTATTTT	CASSLKAGGPDTQYF
-	TRBV6-5	14	TRBD2	TRBJ2-7	TGTGCCAGCAGTTACGGACTAGAAGCCTACGAGCAGTACTTC	CASSYGLEAYEQYF
-	TRBV20-1	11	TRBD2	TRBJ2-5	TGCAGCCTTAGCGGGCGAGAGACCCAGTACTTC	CSLSGRETQYF
-	TRBV9	15	TRBD1	TRBJ1-2	TGTGCCAGCAGCCCAGTAGGACAGGGGAGATCTGGCTACACCTTC	CASSPVGQGRSGYTF
-	TRBV21-1	12	-	TRBJ2-1	TGTGCCAGCCTACCGCGGGACGTTGGGCAGTTCTTC	CASLPRDVGQFF
-	TRBV4-2	15	TRBD2	TRBJ2-1	TGTGCCAGCAGCCAAGGGGCTAGCGGGGGGAACGAGCAGTTCTTC	CASSQGASGGNEQFF
few	TRBV11-2	15	-	TRBJ2-7	TGTGCCAGCAGCTTAGAATACGGGGGGACATACGAGCAGTACTTC	CASSLEYGGTYEQYF
-	TRBV10-2	17	-	TRBJ2-1	TGCGCCAGCAGTGAGTCGAATGCAGGGAAAGCCTACAATGAGCAGTTCTTC	CASSESNAGKAYNEQFF
-	TRBV6-5	15	-	TRBJ2-1	TGTGCCAGCAGGCGACAGAACCTATTGAACAATGAGCAGTTCTTC	CASRRQNLLNNEQFF
-	TRBV4-1	15	TRBD1	TRBJ2-1	TGCGCCAGCAGCTTAGACAGGGGGGGGTACAATGAGCAGTTCTTC	CASSLDRGGYNEQFF
-	TRBV2	13	-	TRBJ2-1	TGTGCCAGCACCGGAGGGGCGTACAATGAGCAGTTCTTC	CASTGGAYNEQFF
-	TRBV4-2	16	-	TRBJ1-4	TGTGCCAGCAGCCAAGCGGGGGGGTTGGGAAATGAAAAACTGTTTTTT	CASSQAGGLGNEKLFF
-	TRBV5-1	18	TRBD1	TRBJ2-2	TGCGCCAGCAGCTTGGGACCCGGGACAGGGGGCGCCGGCGGGGAGCTGTTTTTT	CASSLGPGTGGAGGELFF
-	TRBV6-1	15	TRBD1	TRBJ1-2	TGTGCCAGCATTACGAGAGGGGGCTCAATCTATGGCTACACCTTC	CASITRGGSIYGYTF
-	TRBV6-4	14	-	TRBJ2-2	TGTGCCAGCAGTGACCGGGAAACCACCGGGGAGCTGTTTTTT	CASSDRETTGELFF
-	TRBV4-3	13	-	TRBJ2-3	TGCGCCAGCAGCCTGGGGCAACAAGATACGCAGTATTTT	CASSLGQQDTQYF
-	TRBV5-3	14	-	TRBJ2-1	TGTGCCAGAAGCTTTACCCCGGGCTACAATGAGCAGTTCTTC	CARSFTPGYNEQFF
-	TRBV30	16	-	TRBJ1-1	TGTGCCTGGAGTGTACAAAGAGGAGCACTTAACACTGAAGCTTTCTTT	CAWSVQRGALNTEAFF
-	TRBV16	15	TRBD1	TRBJ1-2	TGTGCCAGCAGCCGCCGGACAGGGGCCAGCTATGGCTACACCTTC	CASSRRTGASYGYTF
-	TRBV7-2	14	-	TRBJ2-1	TGTGCCAGCAGCTTAGTCCGGGACACCAATGAGCAGTTCTTC	CASSLVRDTNEQFF
few	TRBV11-2	11	-	TRBJ1-1	TGTGCCAGCAGCTCAAACACTGAAGCTTTCTTT	CASSSNTEAFF
-	TRBV9	15	TRBD2	TRBJ2-5	TGTGCCAGCAGCGTTAGCGGGAGCGGAGGAGAGACCCAGTACTTC	CASSVSGSGGETQYF
-	TRBV7-2	14	TRBD1	TRBJ1-1	TGTGCCAGCAGCTCGACAGGGGAAAAGGAGGAAGCTTTCTTT	CASSSTGEKEEAFF
-	TRBV30	13	-	TRBJ1-1	TGTGCCTGGAGTCGGGTAGAAGGCACTGAAGCTTTCTTT	CAWSRVEGTEAFF
-	TRBV27	13	TRBD1	TRBJ1-4	TGTGCCAGCAAGAGGGACAGTGATGAAAAACTGTTTTTT	CASKRDSDEKLFF
once	TRBV4-3	16	-	TRBJ2-1	TGCGCCAGCAGCCAAGGTTTACTCCAGGGAGGTCATGAGCAGTTCTTC	CASSQGLLQGGHEQFF
-	TRBV19	21	-	TRBJ2-5	TGTGCCAGTACGGTAGAGCTAGTCACCGGTCGGGGTGAGGAGCAAAAAGAGACCCAGTACTTC	CASTVELVTGRGEEQKETQYF
-	TRBV4-2	18	TRBD2	TRBJ2-1	TGTGCCAGCAGCCACAACATGCTAGCGGGAGTTACCTACAATGAGCAGTTCTTC	CASSHNMLAGVTYNEQFF
-	TRBV7-3	19	-	TRBJ2-2	TGTGCCAGCAGCCTTACTCTTGAGGGGGAACTAGCGTTCACCGGGGAGCTGTTTTTT	CASSLTLEGELAFTGELFF
-	TRBV7-9	14	TRBD1	TRBJ2-7	TGTGCCAGCAGCTTAAGGACAGGGCCATTCGAGCAGTACTTC	CASSLRTGPFEQYF
-	TRBV11-3	16	TRBD2	TRBJ2-3	TGTGCCAGCAGCTCTATAGCGGGAGGAGGCACAGATACGCAGTATTTT	CASSSIAGGGTDTQYF
-	TRBV28	16	TRBD1	TRBJ1-5	TGTGCCAGCAGAGAATGGGACAGGGGGTTCAATCAGCCCCAGCATTTT	CASREWDRGFNQPQHF
-	TRBV7-9	16	-	TRBJ1-1	TGTTCCAGCAGCTTATGGTTGGGGGCGCGTAGCACTGAAGCTTTCTTT	CSSSLWLGARSTEAFF
-	TRBV6-6	13	-	TRBJ1-2	TGTGCCAGCCGCCTTGCAGATAACTATGGCTACACCTTC	CASRLADNYGYTF
few	TRBV5-1	16	TRBD1	TRBJ1-3	TGCGCCAGCAGCTGGGACAGCCAATTCTCTGGAAACACCATATATTTT	CASSWDSQFSGNTIYF
-	TRBV28	15	-	TRBJ1-2	TGTGCCAGCAGCATTGGGGGGGCCGGAAACTATGGCTACACCTTC	CASSIGGAGNYGYTF